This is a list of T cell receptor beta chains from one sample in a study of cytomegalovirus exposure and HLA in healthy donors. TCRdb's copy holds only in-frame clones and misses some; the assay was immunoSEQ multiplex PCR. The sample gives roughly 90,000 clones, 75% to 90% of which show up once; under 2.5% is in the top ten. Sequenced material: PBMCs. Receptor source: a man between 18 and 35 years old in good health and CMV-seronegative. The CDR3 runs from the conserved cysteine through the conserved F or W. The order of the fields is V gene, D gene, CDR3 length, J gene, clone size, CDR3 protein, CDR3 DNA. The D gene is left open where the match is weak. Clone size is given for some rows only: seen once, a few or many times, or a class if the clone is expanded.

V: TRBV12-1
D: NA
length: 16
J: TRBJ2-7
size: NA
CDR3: CASSSSQEGGGYEQYF
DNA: TGTGCCAGCAGCTCCTCTCAGGAAGGGGGCGGCTACGAGCAGTACTTC

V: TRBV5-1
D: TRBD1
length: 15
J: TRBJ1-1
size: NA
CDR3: CASSGTDRPNTEAFF
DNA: TGCGCCAGCAGCGGAACGGACAGGCCGAACACTGAAGCTTTCTTT

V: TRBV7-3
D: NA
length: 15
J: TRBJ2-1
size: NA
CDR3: CASSLVAGTFDEQFF
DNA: TGTGCCAGCAGCTTAGTGGCAGGGACTTTCGATGAGCAGTTCTTC

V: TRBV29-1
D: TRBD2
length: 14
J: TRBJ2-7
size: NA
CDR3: CSAIAGGVPYEQYF
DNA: TGCAGCGCAATAGCGGGAGGGGTCCCCTACGAGCAGTACTTC

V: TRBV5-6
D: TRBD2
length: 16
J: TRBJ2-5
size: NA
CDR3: CASSREPGLAGETQYF
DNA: TGTGCCAGCAGCAGGGAGCCGGGACTAGCGGGAGAGACCCAGTACTTC

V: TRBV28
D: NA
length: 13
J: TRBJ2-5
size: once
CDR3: CASSFRVQETQYF
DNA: TGTGCCAGCAGTTTCAGGGTCCAAGAGACCCAGTACTTC

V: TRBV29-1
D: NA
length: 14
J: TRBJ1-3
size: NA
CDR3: CSVVSGFSGNTIYF
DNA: TGCAGCGTTGTCTCAGGGTTCTCTGGAAACACCATATATTTT

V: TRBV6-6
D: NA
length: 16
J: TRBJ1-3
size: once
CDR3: CASALGSFDSGNTIYF
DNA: TGTGCCAGCGCCCTCGGTAGTTTCGACTCTGGAAACACCATATATTTT

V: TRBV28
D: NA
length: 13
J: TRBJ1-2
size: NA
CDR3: CASSPTTHYGYTF
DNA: TGTGCCAGCAGTCCCACAACACACTATGGCTACACCTTC

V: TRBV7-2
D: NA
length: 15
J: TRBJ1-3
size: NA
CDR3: CASSHDGDSGNTIYF
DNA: TGTGCCAGCAGCCACGACGGGGACTCTGGAAACACCATATATTTT

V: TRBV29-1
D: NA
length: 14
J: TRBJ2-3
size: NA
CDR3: CSVAGRVLTDTQYF
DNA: TGCAGCGTTGCCGGCAGGGTGCTCACAGATACGCAGTATTTT

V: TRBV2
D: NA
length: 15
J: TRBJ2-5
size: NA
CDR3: CASSETSRQQETQYF
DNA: TGTGCCAGCAGTGAAACTTCCAGGCAGCAAGAGACCCAGTACTTC

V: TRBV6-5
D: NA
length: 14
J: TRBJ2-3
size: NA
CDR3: CASRVIAAGDTQYF
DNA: TGTGCCAGCAGGGTCATAGCGGCCGGAGATACGCAGTATTTT

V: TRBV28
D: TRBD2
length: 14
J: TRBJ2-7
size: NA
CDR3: CASRSSGRPYEQYF
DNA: TGTGCCAGCAGAAGTAGCGGGCGGCCCTACGAGCAGTACTTC

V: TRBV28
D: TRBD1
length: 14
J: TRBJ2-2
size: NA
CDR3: CASNNGQGTGELFF
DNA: TGTGCCAGCAATAACGGACAGGGAACCGGGGAGCTGTTTTTT

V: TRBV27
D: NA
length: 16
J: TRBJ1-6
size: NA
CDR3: CASSLQTGTYNSPLHF
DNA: TGTGCCAGCAGTTTACAGACTGGGACTTATAATTCACCCCTCCACTTT

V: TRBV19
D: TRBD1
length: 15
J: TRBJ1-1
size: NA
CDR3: CASSLGTGRNTEAFF
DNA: TGTGCCAGTAGTCTTGGGACAGGGCGAAACACTGAAGCTTTCTTT

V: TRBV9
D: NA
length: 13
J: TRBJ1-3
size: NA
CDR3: CASSVTSGNTIYF
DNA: TGTGCCAGCAGCGTAACTTCTGGAAACACCATATATTTT

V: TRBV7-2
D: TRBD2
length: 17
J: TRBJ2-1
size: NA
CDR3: CASSSGTSGKFYNEQFF
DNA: TGTGCCAGCAGCTCAGGGACTAGCGGGAAGTTCTACAATGAGCAGTTCTTC

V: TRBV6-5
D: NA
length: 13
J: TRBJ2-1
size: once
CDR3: CASSPPDGPGEFF
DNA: TGTGCCAGCAGTCCACCGGATGGACCGGGGGAGTTCTTC